This T cell receptor (beta chain) appears in the sequencing data of a study of blood T cell repertoires in COVID-19. Study information: There were acute and convalescent COVID-19 samples, and they came from the United States, Italy and Spain.

Study processing details: Amplification of reference gene primers was used by the study to estimate nucleated cell counts. The protocol was immunoSEQ multiplex PCR, while the TCRdb copy is restricted to in-frame clones and leaves out a portion. V, J and clone size are taken as reported in that table, and D and trimming were inferred from the DNA itself. The table lists fewer than 85,000 clones, 70% to 85% of them singletons. In the case of this clone: The sample has other DNA sequences that encode this CDR3 too.

V was clipped by 1 base and J by 0 bases, with 7 bases between them. The CDR3 runs 14 residues. The germline V gene has CDR1 SGHNT and CDR2 YYREEE (reference sequence). Sequencing was carried out using peripheral blood. The chain couples TRBV5-4 to TRBJ1-1; D might be TRBD1 (5 bases). The source is a man in his 60s with active or convalescent COVID-19. CDR3: CASSLTGLNTEAFF. CDR3 DNA sequence: TGTGCCAGCAGCTTGACAGGACTGAACACTGAAGCTTTCTTT.